These 18 T cell receptor beta chains originate from one sample sequenced in a study of cytomegalovirus exposure and HLA in healthy donors (dated 2017 in TCRdb). The protocol used for the library was the immunoSEQ multiplex PCR assay. For the multiplex PCR, a mixture combining 60 forward primers for TCR Vbeta segments and 13 reverse primers for TCR Jbeta segments was used. TCRdb holds this immuneACCESS table with in-frame rearrangements only. Some clones are missing; in checked studies, unresolved V genes explain under half, and the rest has no known cause. This sample holds approximately 210,000 clones; about 88% were observed only once. Approximately 1.7% of the sample rests with the top ten. The specimen sequenced was PBMCs. These receptors came from a woman under 30 in good health and CMV-seronegative.

V gene TRBV6-6 combines with J gene TRBJ2-7, with 7 bases identical to TRBD1. The V gene end was trimmed by 6 bases and the J gene end by 9 bases; junction bases not matched to a gene: 11. The CDR3 runs to 13 residues. Germline V gene lookup returns CDR1 MNHNY and CDR2 SVGAGI (reference sequence). In DNA, the CDR3 is TGTGCCAGCAGCCTAGGGTACAGGGGCGGGCAGTACTTC. Residues: CASSLGYRGGQYF.

The chain links TRBV4-1 to TRBJ2-7, with 11 bases that match TRBD2. Germline V gives CDR1 MGHRA, CDR2 YSYEKL. V trimming: 3 bases; J trimming: 3 bases; junction bases outside the gene matches: 4. The CDR3 length is 15 residues. The chain's CDR3 is CASSQGGTSGYEQYF. The CDR3 DNA reads as TGCGCCAGCAGCCAGGGCGGGACTAGCGGCTACGAGCAGTACTTC.

This clone was picked up a small number of times. Within the sample, other DNA sequences also encode this same CDR3. The chain uses TRBV6-1 and TRBJ2-1; 12 bases match TRBD2. Germline trimming cut 6 bases from V and 8 bases from J; bases unmatched to any gene: 2. The CDR3 extends over 13 amino acids. Looked up from germline, CDR1 is MNHNS and CDR2 is SASEGT. CDR3 coding DNA: TGTGCCAGCAGACTAGCGGGAGGCGATGAGCAGTTCTTC. Protein sequence: CASRLAGGDEQFF.

The chain employs TRBV29-1 and TRBJ1-1; TRBD1 is a possible D gene (5 bases). The CDR3 totals 15 residues. Germline V gene sequence: CDR1 SQVTM, CDR2 ANQGSEA. V lost 2 bases, J lost 3 bases, and 16 bases lay in between. The CDR3 loop reads CSVEYVQGEDTEAFF. The CDR3 region has the DNA TGCAGCGTTGAATACGTGCAAGGGGAGGACACTGAAGCTTTCTTT.

The chain employs TRBV19 and TRBJ2-5, with D unresolved. CDR3 size: 14 residues. Trimming shortened V by 7 bases and J by 2 bases, and 14 bases separated the two germline ends. Looked up from germline, CDR1 is LNHDA and CDR2 is SQIVND (reference sequence). CDR3 in DNA: TGTGCCAGTAAGGCCGGCGGAACTCAAGAGACCCAGTACTTC. Protein: CASKAGGTQETQYF.

The chain employs TRBV5-8 and TRBJ1-4, with a weak D call TRBD1 (5 bases). This CDR3 is built from 12 residues. Per the germline V gene, CDR1 is SGHTS and CDR2 is YDEGEE. Trimming took off 5 bases at V and 8 bases at J, with 10 bases between the two ends. The CDR3 loop is CASRPEGEKLFF. The CDR3 DNA reads TGTGCCAGCAGGCCGGAGGGGGAAAAACTGTTTTTT.

The chain links TRBV11-2 to TRBJ1-1; TRBD1 might be the D (5 bases). This CDR3 contains 15 residues. With 3 bases removed from V and 2 bases from J, the gap between germline ends came to 13 bases. Germline V gives CDR1 SGHAT, CDR2 FQNNGV. The CDR3 DNA reads as TGTGCCAGCAGCTTGGGGGGGATGATTAACACTGAAGCTTTCTTT. As protein: CASSLGGMINTEAFF.

The genes are TRBV2 and TRBJ2-7, with no clear D. Germline CDR1 is SNHLY and CDR2 is FYNNEI. The CDR3 sequence is 14 residues long. Deletions cut 3 bases from V and 2 bases from J, with 11 bases between. CDR3 protein: CASSEGRRAYEQYF. The DNA for the CDR3 is TGTGCCAGCAGTGAGGGCAGGCGCGCCTACGAGCAGTACTTC.

The V gene is TRBV6-1, the J gene TRBJ1-6; 7 bases are a match to TRBD1. V lost 4 bases to trimming and J lost 1 base; unmatched junction nucleotides: 4. The length of the CDR3 is 16 residues. Germline-derived CDR1 and CDR2 are MNHNS and SASEGT. CDR3 in DNA: TGTGCCAGCAGTGTCCCAGGGGGATCCTATAATTCACCCCTCCACTTT. Amino acids: CASSVPGGSYNSPLHF.

The chain uses TRBV27 and TRBJ1-4; the D gene is possibly TRBD1 (6 bases). V was shortened by 5 bases and J by 5 bases, with 15 bases between the two germline ends. The germline V gene encodes CDR1 MNHEY and CDR2 SMNVEV (reference sequence). The CDR3 is 15 residues long. CDR3 sequence (DNA): TGTGCCAGCAGTGTAATAGGGGGAATCAATGAAAAACTGTTTTTT. Translated: CASSVIGGINEKLFF.

J is TRBJ2-1 and V is TRBV9; 8 bases align to TRBD1. Per germline, CDR1 SGDLS and CDR2 YYNGEE. This CDR3 is built from 17 residues. V dropped 0 bases and J dropped 3; count of bases not matched to a gene: 8. The CDR3 bases are TGTGCCAGCAGCGTAGGTGGGACAGGTAGGCTCTACAATGAGCAGTTCTTC. Translating it yields CASSVGGTGRLYNEQFF.

This clone came up many times. This chain joins TRBV5-6 and TRBJ1-1; the D is unclear. Germline lookup yields CDR1 SGHDT and CDR2 YYEEEE. Between the trimmed V and J ends, which lost 2 bases and 4 bases, there was a span of 6 bases. CDR3 length: 12 residues. The CDR3 spells CASSFEVTEAFF. CDR3 nucleotides: TGTGCCAGCAGCTTTGAGGTCACTGAAGCTTTCTTT.

The chain joins TRBV6-4 to TRBJ1-1, with TRBD1 matching over 10 bases. The V and J ends lost 2 bases and 6 bases, in that order; junction bases with no gene match: 3. The CDR3 is made up of 14 amino acids. Germline values: CDR1 MRHNA, CDR2 SNTAGT. CDR3 amino acids: CASSDGQGVSEAFF. For the CDR3, the DNA is TGTGCCAGCAGTGACGGACAGGGGGTTTCTGAAGCTTTCTTT.

For the CDR3, the DNA is TGTGCCAGCAGCTTAGAGAGGCTAGCAACTAATGAAAAACTGTTTTTT. It is translated as CASSLERLATNEKLFF. V is TRBV7-2 and J is TRBJ1-4; no clear D gene. Germline-derived CDR1 and CDR2 are SGHTA and FQGNSA. V lost 1 base, J lost 0 bases, and 9 bases lay in between. The CDR3 loop spans 16 amino acids.

The chain is built from TRBV6-6 and TRBJ2-7; 7 nucleotides align to TRBD1. The CDR3 has 13 amino acids. Germline CDR1 is MNHNY and CDR2 is SVGAGI (reference sequence). The trim removed 8 bases at V and 0 bases at J, leaving 4 bases unmatched. CDR3 DNA: TGTGCCAGCTCGGACAGGAGCTCCTACGAGCAGTACTTC. Its protein product is CASSDRSSYEQYF.

The chain has TRBV6-5 and TRBJ2-7, with 7 bases identical to TRBD1. Germline CDR1 is MNHEY and CDR2 is SVGAGI. Trimming took 5 bases from V and 4 from J; bases not matched to a gene: 5. This CDR3 spans 13 amino acids. CDR3 sequence (DNA): TGTGCCAGCAGTACGGGACAGACTTACGAGCAGTACTTC. Translating gives CASSTGQTYEQYF.

This clone showed up just a few times. The chain carries TRBV30 and TRBJ2-7; 12 nucleotides agree with TRBD1. Germline-derived CDR1 and CDR2 are GTSNPN and SVGIG (reference sequence). The CDR3 sequence is 14 residues long. V lost 2 bases to trimming and J lost 8 bases; unmatched junction nucleotides: 7. The CDR3 nucleotides are TGTGCCTGGAGTCCCGGGACAGGGGGCAGGAAGCAGTACTTC. This encodes CAWSPGTGGRKQYF.

V gene TRBV30 combines with J gene TRBJ2-7; 12 bases align to TRBD2. The trim removed 3 bases at V and 4 bases at J, leaving 7 bases unmatched. The germline V gene has CDR1 GTSNPN and CDR2 SVGIG (reference sequence). The CDR3 is made up of 15 amino acids. The CDR3 bases are TGTGCCTGGAGCGAAGGACTAGCGGGGTCGTACGAGCAGTACTTC. Protein sequence: CAWSEGLAGSYEQYF.